These 12 T cell receptor beta chains were sequenced from one sample in a study of cytomegalovirus exposure and HLA in healthy donors. PCR was performed using 60 Vbeta and 13 Jbeta primers. The table came from immunoSEQ multiplex PCR; TCRdb's copy has only in-frame clones and leaves some out. This sample has roughly 120,000 clones, with approximately 80% found just once. The source material was PBMCs. These receptors all stem from a man aged 50 to 59 in good health and CMV-seronegative.

The V gene is TRBV19, the J gene TRBJ1-3, with D possibly matching TRBD1 (6 bases). Between the trimmed V and J ends, which lost 2 bases and 2 bases, there was a span of 10 bases. The CDR3 covers 15 residues. In germline, CDR1 is LNHDA, CDR2 SQIVND (reference sequence). The CDR3 DNA is TGTGCCAGTAGTATATTACAGGGCCCTGGAAACACCATATATTTT. Amino acids: CASSILQGPGNTIYF.

The chain couples TRBV27 to TRBJ2-7, with 13 bases matching TRBD2. The trim removed 6 bases at V and 2 bases at J, leaving 4 bases unmatched. The CDR3 is made up of 15 amino acids. The V gene's germline CDR1 is MNHEY and CDR2 SMNVEV (reference sequence). CDR3 DNA: TGTGCCAGCAGCCCACTAGCGGGAGGGCCCTACGAGCAGTACTTC. Amino acid sequence: CASSPLAGGPYEQYF.

Only one count was recorded for this clone. Other DNA sequences from this sample encode an identical CDR3 as well. The genes are TRBV30 and TRBJ2-3; TRBD1 might be the D (5 bases). The CDR3 totals 14 residues. V dropped 3 bases and J dropped 6 bases, with 16 bases sitting between them. Germline CDR1 reads GTSNPN; CDR2 reads SVGIG (reference sequence). Here the CDR3 DNA reads TGTGCCTGGAGGAGTGGGGCCGTCCGGGATACGCAGTATTTT. It translates to CAWRSGAVRDTQYF.

This CDR3 is CASSLSTSGTGNNEQFF. Written as DNA, the CDR3 is TGCGCCAGCAGCTTGTCCACCTCCGGGACAGGGAACAATGAGCAGTTCTTC. The rearrangement links TRBV5-1 to TRBJ2-1, with 9 positions matching TRBD1. The CDR3 runs 17 residues. CDR1 is SGHRS and CDR2 is YFSETQ in the germline V gene. V shed 1 base, J shed 5 bases, and the junction held 10 bases outside the gene matches.

This clone was found once. The gene calls are TRBV7-9 and TRBJ1-1, with D possibly matching TRBD1 (6 bases). This CDR3 spans 13 amino acids. V lost 1 base and J lost 3, with 6 bases in between. Germline CDR1 SEHNR, CDR2 FQNEAQ (reference sequence). In DNA form, the CDR3 reads TGTGCCAGCAGCTTAGACAGGGACACTGAAGCTTTCTTT. Protein product: CASSLDRDTEAFF. The full variable domain, completed using reference TRBV7-9 and TRBJ1-1, is DTGVSQNPRHKITKRGQNVTFRCDPISEHNRLYWYRQTLGQGPEFLTYFQNEAQLEKSRLLSDRFSAERPKGSFSTLEIQRTEQGDSAMYLCASSLDRDTEAFFGQGTRLTVV.

J is TRBJ2-5 and V is TRBV13; weak D call: TRBD1 (6 bases). Germline-derived CDR1 and CDR2 are PRHDT and FYEKMQ (reference sequence). The CDR3 totals 17 residues. Trimming pared 0 bases from V and 4 bases from J, leaving 18 bases between. CDR3 coding DNA: TGTGCCAGCAGCTTAGGACAGGGACGTTTGCCGGTAGAGACCCAGTACTTC. It codes for CASSLGQGRLPVETQYF.

The chain links TRBV7-3 to TRBJ1-2; 8 bases fit TRBD1. Per germline, CDR1 SGHTA and CDR2 FQGTGA. The J segment lost 5 bases and the V segment lost 5 bases, leaving 4 bases of the junction unmatched. This CDR3 is 13 amino acids long. DNA of the CDR3: TGTGCCAGCAGCCCGGACAGGGCGTATGGCTACACCTTC. It encodes CASSPDRAYGYTF.

This rearrangement joins TRBV11-2 to TRBJ1-1; no firm D call. The V end lost 2 bases, the J end lost 5 bases, and 12 bases lay between the germline ends. This CDR3 comprises 14 residues. Germline loops: CDR1 SGHAT, CDR2 FQNNGV. In nucleotides, the CDR3 is TGTGCCAGCAGCTTATCCGGGAGGAGGACTGAAGCTTTCTTT. It codes for CASSLSGRRTEAFF.

The J gene is TRBJ1-1, the V gene TRBV18; D remains ambiguous. Trimming pared 2 bases from V and 6 bases from J, leaving 7 bases between. In germline, CDR1 is KGHSH, CDR2 LQKENI. The CDR3 has 12 amino acids. The CDR3 nucleotides read TGTGCCAGCTCACCAGGCCAGGCTGAAGCTTTCTTT. Its translation: CASSPGQAEAFF.

V is TRBV5-1 and J is TRBJ2-1, with 12 bases matching TRBD2. There are 16 residues in the CDR3. Germline V CDR1 and CDR2: SGHRS, YFSETQ. V was pared by 2 bases and J by 3 bases, with 3 bases of the junction left unmatched. CDR3 in amino acids: CASSLRTSGVYNEQFF. The CDR3 bases are TGCGCCAGCAGCTTACGGACTAGCGGGGTCTACAATGAGCAGTTCTTC.

The chain combines TRBV6-1 with TRBJ1-5; D perhaps matches TRBD1 (6 bases). The CDR3 spans 14 residues. Per the germline V gene, CDR1 is MNHNS and CDR2 is SASEGT. The V and J ends lost 0 bases and 6 bases respectively, with 9 bases between them. CDR3 region: CASSEAGGSQPQHF. DNA for the CDR3: TGTGCCAGCAGTGAAGCTGGGGGCAGTCAGCCCCAGCATTTT.

The rearrangement joins TRBV11-2 to TRBJ2-1, with D perhaps TRBD1 (5 bases). CDR1 is SGHAT, CDR2 FQNNGV, per germline. This CDR3 is built from 15 residues. V was cut by 2 bases and J by 1 base, with 9 bases left in between. The CDR3 region is CASSLLRQSYNEQFF. CDR3 nucleotides: TGTGCCAGCAGCTTATTGAGACAGTCCTACAATGAGCAGTTCTTC.